This is a list of T cell receptor beta chains from one sample in a study of CD8 T cells in ankylosing spondylitis. TCRdb re-analysed the 5' RACE reads in MiXCR, keeping a single row per CDR3 protein. This table holds 200,000 or so distinct CDR3 sequences, 13% found once. Sequencing used blood, either unsorted or a sorted T cell fraction (not recorded which). All receptors come from a female donor with ankylosing spondylitis or in good health (not recorded which). Each CDR3 is given with its conserved first and last residue. The D gene is left open where the match is weak. Not every row has a clone size; where given, it reads once, few, many or a size class.

V: TRBV4-1
D: .
size: once
J: TRBJ1-4
DNA: TGCGCCAGCAGCCAACCCACAAGTGAAAAACTGTTTTTT
CDR3: CASSQPTSEKLFF

V: TRBV20-1
D: TRBD1
size: many
J: TRBJ1-5
DNA: TGCAGTGCTGCCGGGACAGGGGATCATCAGCCCCAGCATTTT
CDR3: CSAAGTGDHQPQHF

V: TRBV5-1
D: TRBD2
size: many
J: TRBJ2-3
DNA: TGCGCCAGCAGCGCCGGGACTAGCTCAGATACGCAGTATTTT
CDR3: CASSAGTSSDTQYF

V: TRBV29-1
D: .
size: few
J: TRBJ1-1
DNA: TGCAGCGCCTATAAGGGCCCCGAGACTGAAGCTTTCTTT
CDR3: CSAYKGPETEAFF

V: TRBV4-1
D: TRBD1
size: many
J: TRBJ1-2
DNA: TGCGCCAGCAGCCAACCCATAGGACAGGGGGCGTCTAACTATGGCTACACCTTC
CDR3: CASSQPIGQGASNYGYTF

V: TRBV11-3
D: .
size: .
J: TRBJ2-7
DNA: TGTGCCAGCAGCTTAGACCCGCGGACCTACGAGCAGTACTTC
CDR3: CASSLDPRTYEQYF

V: TRBV20-1
D: .
size: few
J: TRBJ1-2
DNA: TGCAGTGCTAGAGATACCTCTGCTAACTATGGCTACACCTTC
CDR3: CSARDTSANYGYTF

V: TRBV4-1
D: .
size: few
J: TRBJ1-4
DNA: TGCGCCAGCAGCGAACTAAACGTCGTGAGGGCTCTGTTTTTT
CDR3: CASSELNVVRALFF

V: TRBV4-2
D: .
size: many
J: TRBJ2-1
DNA: TGTGCCAGCAGCCGGTCTGACCTCAATGAGCAGTTCTTC
CDR3: CASSRSDLNEQFF

V: TRBV12-3/TRBV12-4
D: TRBD2
size: .
J: TRBJ2-4
DNA: TGTGCCATCTGCCACGGGACTAGCGGGAGTCTGTCCAAAAACATTCAGTACTTC
CDR3: CAICHGTSGSLSKNIQYF

V: TRBV7-2
D: .
size: .
J: TRBJ2-7
DNA: TGTGCCAGCAGGGCGGGACAGTCCTACGAGCAGTACTTC
CDR3: CASRAGQSYEQYF

V: TRBV20-1
D: .
size: .
J: TRBJ2-1
DNA: TGCAGTGCTACAAGACTAGACGGCTACAATGAGCAGTTCTTC
CDR3: CSATRLDGYNEQFF

V: TRBV10-3
D: TRBD1
size: few
J: TRBJ2-6
DNA: TGTGCCACCGGGACAGCTAGCTCTGGGGCCAACGTCCTGACTTTC
CDR3: CATGTASSGANVLTF

V: TRBV5-4
D: TRBD1
size: few
J: TRBJ2-5
DNA: TGTGCCAGCAGCGCACCGGGACAGTTACAAGAGACCCAGTACTTC
CDR3: CASSAPGQLQETQYF

V: TRBV2
D: .
size: many
J: TRBJ2-1
DNA: TGTGCCAGCAGTGAAGCGGCTGGCAATGAGCAGTTCTTC
CDR3: CASSEAAGNEQFF

V: TRBV7-9
D: TRBD2
size: many
J: TRBJ2-5
DNA: TGTGCCAGCAGCTTATCTTTAGCGGGAGGTAAAGAGACCCAGTACTTC
CDR3: CASSLSLAGGKETQYF

V: TRBV10-3
D: .
size: many
J: TRBJ1-6
DNA: TGTGCCATCAGTGCGCAGGGAGGAAATTCACCCCTCCACTTT
CDR3: CAISAQGGNSPLHF

V: TRBV5-1
D: .
size: .
J: TRBJ2-1
DNA: TGCGCCAGCAGCTCGAGCGGTGGATCCTACAATGAGCAGTTCTTC
CDR3: CASSSSGGSYNEQFF

V: TRBV7-6
D: TRBD2
size: .
J: TRBJ2-7
DNA: TGTGCCAGCTCCGTAGCGGGAGTACAGAACGAGCAGTACTTC
CDR3: CASSVAGVQNEQYF

V: TRBV20-1
D: TRBD2
size: many
J: TRBJ2-7
DNA: TGCAGTGCGCGCCTTCCGGGACTAGCGGGAGGGGGCCACTACGAGCAGTACTTC
CDR3: CSARLPGLAGGGHYEQYF

V: TRBV5-6
D: TRBD2
size: many
J: TRBJ2-1
DNA: TGTGCCAGCAGCTTGGACGGGAGGCCCTACAATGAGCAGTTCTTC
CDR3: CASSLDGRPYNEQFF

V: TRBV12-3/TRBV12-4
D: .
size: many
J: TRBJ1-1
DNA: TGTGCCAGCGGGCGCCTTCTGGGCACTGAAGCTTTCTTT
CDR3: CASGRLLGTEAFF

V: TRBV4-3
D: TRBD2
size: many
J: TRBJ2-2
DNA: TGCGCCAGCAGCCAAGACGTGGGCCTAGCGGGATGGAACACCGGGGAGCTGTTTTTT
CDR3: CASSQDVGLAGWNTGELFF

V: TRBV7-2
D: .
size: many
J: TRBJ2-4
DNA: TGTGCCAGCAGCTTAGGTGTCTTAGCCAAAAACATTCAGTACTTC
CDR3: CASSLGVLAKNIQYF

V: TRBV29-1
D: .
size: many
J: TRBJ2-7
DNA: TGCAGCGTCCGGACGACTTCCCTATACGAGCAGTACTTC
CDR3: CSVRTTSLYEQYF

V: TRBV6-2/TRBV6-3
D: TRBD2
size: few
J: TRBJ2-7
DNA: TGTGCCAGCAGTTACCCCTCAGCGGGAGGCTACGAGCAGTACTTC
CDR3: CASSYPSAGGYEQYF

V: TRBV7-2
D: .
size: few
J: TRBJ2-7
DNA: TGTGCCAGCAGCTCGCTCACGTCCAGTCAAAGAGGGTACGAGCAGTACTTC
CDR3: CASSSLTSSQRGYEQYF

V: TRBV29-1
D: .
size: few
J: TRBJ2-5
DNA: TGCAGCGTTGGAAGGGCCCCAGGGGAGACCCAGTACTTC
CDR3: CSVGRAPGETQYF

V: TRBV12-3/TRBV12-4
D: .
size: many
J: TRBJ2-2
DNA: TGTGCCAGCAGGCAAACCGGGGAGCTGTTTTTT
CDR3: CASRQTGELFF

V: TRBV5-1
D: TRBD2
size: few
J: TRBJ2-7
DNA: TGCGCCAGCAGCTTGGCCGGGACTAGCGGGACCGAGCAGTACTTC
CDR3: CASSLAGTSGTEQYF

V: TRBV5-1
D: TRBD2
size: many
J: TRBJ2-1
DNA: TGCGCCAGCAGCTTTAGTAGCGGGAGAGATGAGCAGTTCTTC
CDR3: CASSFSSGRDEQFF

V: TRBV30
D: .
size: .
J: TRBJ2-2
DNA: TGTGCCTGGAGTAATGGTGGCACCGGGGAGCTGTTTTTT
CDR3: CAWSNGGTGELFF

V: TRBV20-1
D: TRBD1
size: many
J: TRBJ1-3
DNA: TGCAGTGCTAGCGATCCAGCTACAGGGGATGGAAACACCATATATTTT
CDR3: CSASDPATGDGNTIYF

V: TRBV20-1
D: TRBD1
size: many
J: TRBJ2-7
DNA: TGCAGTGCTCTGACAGGGGGCCTGTACGAGCAGTACTTC
CDR3: CSALTGGLYEQYF

V: TRBV13
D: TRBD2
size: few
J: TRBJ2-1
DNA: TGTGCCAGCAGCCCCCCGACCCTAGCGGTCCTCGGGAATGAGCAGTTCTTC
CDR3: CASSPPTLAVLGNEQFF

V: TRBV5-1
D: .
size: .
J: TRBJ1-2
DNA: TGCGTCAGCAGCACCGACAGTTCCTATGGCTACACCTTC
CDR3: CVSSTDSSYGYTF

V: TRBV5-5
D: .
size: few
J: TRBJ2-7
DNA: TGTGCCAGCAGCTGGGGAGGGGGAAGTAGCTACGAGCAGTACTTC
CDR3: CASSWGGGSSYEQYF

V: TRBV27
D: .
size: many
J: TRBJ2-5
DNA: TGTGCCAGCAGTTTATCAGAGACCCAGTACTTC
CDR3: CASSLSETQYF

V: TRBV12-3/TRBV12-4
D: TRBD1
size: many
J: TRBJ1-6
DNA: TGTGCCAGCAGCCTCGGACAGGGAGGATATTCACCCCTCCACTTT
CDR3: CASSLGQGGYSPLHF

V: TRBV5-1
D: .
size: many
J: TRBJ2-2
DNA: TGCGCCAGCAGCTTGGAGGTAACCGGGGAGCTGTTTTTT
CDR3: CASSLEVTGELFF

V: TRBV5-4
D: TRBD1
size: .
J: TRBJ1-1
DNA: TGTGCCAGCAGCTTCGGGGGACAGGCCAGTGAAGCTTTCTTT
CDR3: CASSFGGQASEAFF

V: TRBV11-2
D: .
size: .
J: TRBJ2-5
DNA: TGTGCCAGCAGCTCCCGGGCCGGGACCCAGTACTTC
CDR3: CASSSRAGTQYF

V: TRBV21-1
D: .
size: many
J: TRBJ1-3
DNA: TGTGCCAGCAGCACGGCTGAGACCCGACAGACTGGAAACACCATATATTTT
CDR3: CASSTAETRQTGNTIYF

V: TRBV7-8
D: TRBD2
size: few
J: TRBJ2-3
DNA: TGTGCCAGCAGCTTATTGACTAGCGGGATCACAGATACGCAGTATTTT
CDR3: CASSLLTSGITDTQYF

V: TRBV4-2
D: TRBD1
size: many
J: TRBJ2-2
DNA: TGTGCCAGCAGCCAAGAGAGACAGGGGGCTTTGACCGGGGAGCTGTTTTTT
CDR3: CASSQERQGALTGELFF

V: TRBV27
D: TRBD1
size: few
J: TRBJ1-5
DNA: TGTGCCAGCAGTTCAGCCGGACAGGGAGGGAGCAATCAGCCCCAGCATTTT
CDR3: CASSSAGQGGSNQPQHF

V: TRBV5-1
D: .
size: .
J: TRBJ2-1
DNA: TGCGCCAGCAGCATCTTCCAGGGGACTGAGCAGTTCTTC
CDR3: CASSIFQGTEQFF

V: TRBV18
D: TRBD2
size: many
J: TRBJ2-1
DNA: TGTGCCAGCTCACGATCTAGCGGGACTAAGGATGAGCAGTTCTTC
CDR3: CASSRSSGTKDEQFF

V: TRBV24-1
D: .
size: many
J: TRBJ1-1
DNA: TGTGCCACCCAGACAGATTTGAACACTGAAGCTTTCTTT
CDR3: CATQTDLNTEAFF

V: TRBV12-3/TRBV12-4
D: .
size: few
J: TRBJ2-7
DNA: TGTGCCAGCACCCAAGCGTTCCCCTACGAGCAGTACTTC
CDR3: CASTQAFPYEQYF

V: TRBV29-1
D: .
size: many
J: TRBJ1-1
DNA: TGCAGCGTTGAAGGGGGGGGGTCTGAAGCTTTCTTT
CDR3: CSVEGGGSEAFF

V: TRBV27
D: .
size: many
J: TRBJ2-7
DNA: TGTGCCAGCAGCTCTTATGACAGGTCCTACGAGCAGTACTTC
CDR3: CASSSYDRSYEQYF

V: TRBV30
D: .
size: .
J: TRBJ1-5
DNA: TGTGCCTGGAGTTTAACAGGTAGCAATCAGCCCCAGCATTTT
CDR3: CAWSLTGSNQPQHF

V: TRBV29-1
D: TRBD2
size: many
J: TRBJ2-1
DNA: TGCAGCGTTGATGGTAGCGGGAGGAGAAGAACCTACAATGAGCAGTTCTTC
CDR3: CSVDGSGRRRTYNEQFF

V: TRBV27
D: .
size: many
J: TRBJ1-5
DNA: TGTGCCAGCAGCCACAGAGATAGCAATCAGCCCCAGCATTTT
CDR3: CASSHRDSNQPQHF

V: TRBV9
D: TRBD2
size: many
J: TRBJ2-1
DNA: TGTGCCAGCAGCCTCACCGGGACTAGCGGGGGCAATGAGCAGTTCTTC
CDR3: CASSLTGTSGGNEQFF

V: TRBV6-2/TRBV6-3
D: .
size: few
J: TRBJ1-1
DNA: TGTGCCAGCACGCCTTCCTTGGGGCGGGGGGACACTGAAGCTTTCTTT
CDR3: CASTPSLGRGDTEAFF

V: TRBV6-1
D: TRBD1
size: few
J: TRBJ1-2
DNA: TGTGCCAGCAGATCTCCCCGACAGGGGCGGTATGGCTACACCTTC
CDR3: CASRSPRQGRYGYTF

V: TRBV29-1
D: .
size: many
J: TRBJ1-2
DNA: TGCAGCGTTGCCCTTTCAGTCGGTGGCTACACCTTC
CDR3: CSVALSVGGYTF